This T cell receptor (beta chain) was observed in a study of OX40 agonist ivuxolimab in advanced cancers. In terms of the full investigation: Ivuxolimab, which targeted the costimulatory receptor OX40 (CD134), was an agonistic, fully human IgG2 monoclonal antibody. In the dose-escalation cohort, 65% to 85% of patients were male, and the mean age was around 60 years with a range of roughly 20 to 85. Patients were allowed to have had prior anti-PD-1, anti-PD-L1 or anti-CTLA-4 therapy, and 30% to 40% of the dose-escalation patients had been treated with checkpoint inhibitors. Intravenous ivuxolimab was administered to patients every 2 weeks at six dose levels: 0.01, 0.1, 0.3, 1.5, 3 and 10 mg/kg. The purpose of peripheral TCRbeta sequencing was to test whether ivuxolimab changed TCR sequence diversity and led to clonal T-cell expansion. The paper describes the monotherapy dose-escalation part (N = 52 patients) of the phase I trial of ivuxolimab. Of the roughly 52 patients in dose escalation, 19 had hepatocellular carcinoma, some 15 had melanoma, 9 had renal cell carcinoma and 9 had head and neck cancer. Three dose-escalation patients achieved partial responses, one with hepatocellular carcinoma and two with cutaneous melanoma.

From cysteine to phenylalanine, the CDR3 is 14 amino acids long. The DNA shown is the 42-base CDR3, in frame from base 1. Based on the germline V gene, the CDR1 and CDR2 sequences are SGHTA and FQGNSA. Trimmed from V: 1 base; trimmed from J: 4 bases; junction bases lacking a gene match: 4. Broad study findings and their caveats: The antigen specificity of the clonally expanded peripheral T cells was not determined. At doses of 0.1 to 3.0 mg/kg, clonal expansion of both CD4+ and CD8+ T cells in blood was seen between baseline and week 6. After ivuxolimab, more expanded clones were found on average in CD8+ T cells than in CD4+ T cells. Low levels of normalized T-cell clonal expansion were also seen in some nonresponding patients. In partial responders in the 0.1-3.0 mg/kg groups, normalized peripheral clonal expansion was found to be among the lowest, especially among CD8+ T cells.

The trial excluded patients who had a history of autoimmune disease or were on systemic immunosuppression. Peripheral blood for TCR sequencing was drawn from every dose cohort at baseline, at cycle 4 day 1 and at cycle 7 day 1. Samples were obtained from an open-label, multicenter, first-in-human phase I dose-escalation trial of ivuxolimab. The trial enrolled adults with locally advanced or metastatic head and neck squamous cell, hepatocellular, melanoma or renal cell carcinoma. Before TCR sequencing, CD4+ T cells and CD8+ T cells from peripheral blood were sorted into separate populations. To sequence the TCRbeta CDR3 region, genomic DNA was isolated from the sorted cells. The immunoSEQ Assay was used to sequence the TCRbeta CDR3 regions. Imported from immuneACCESS, the table was reduced by TCRdb to in-frame sequences with V and J called. These copies leave out some clones; in studies compared against another copy, an unresolved V gene accounts for under half, and the cause of the remainder is not known. This sample is represented by about 62,000 clones; 80% to 95% of them were singletons. The ten largest make up around an eighth of the sample.

As concerns this clone: Its binding antigen is unknown. Nothing much larger sits one base from this clone, and base qualities are not available.

Sequenced material: CD4+ or CD8+ T cells sorted from blood, taken in a trial of the OX40 agonist ivuxolimab. The receptor was isolated from an adult with an advanced solid tumor such as melanoma, head and neck, liver or kidney cancer. The chain links TRBV7-2 with TRBJ2-7, with 7 junctional bases fitting TRBD1. The sequenced DNA is TGTGCCAGCAGCTTAGGGACAGGCCAGTACGAGCAGTACTTC. Its protein reads: CASSLGTGQYEQYF.